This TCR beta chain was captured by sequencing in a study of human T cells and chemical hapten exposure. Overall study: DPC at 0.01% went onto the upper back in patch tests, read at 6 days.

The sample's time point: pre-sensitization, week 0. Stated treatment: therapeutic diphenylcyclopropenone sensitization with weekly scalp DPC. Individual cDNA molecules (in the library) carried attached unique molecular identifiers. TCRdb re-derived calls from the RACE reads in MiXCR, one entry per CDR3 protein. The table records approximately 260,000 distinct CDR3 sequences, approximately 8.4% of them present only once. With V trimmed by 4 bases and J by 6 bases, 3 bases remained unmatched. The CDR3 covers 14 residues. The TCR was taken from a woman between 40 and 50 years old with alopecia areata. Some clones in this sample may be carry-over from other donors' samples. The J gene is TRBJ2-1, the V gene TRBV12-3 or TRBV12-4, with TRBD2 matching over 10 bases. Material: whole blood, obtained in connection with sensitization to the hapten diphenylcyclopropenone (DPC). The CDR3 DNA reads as TGTGCCAGCAGTTATGGGACTAGCGCCAATGAGCAGTTCTTC. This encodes CASSYGTSANEQFF.